The entry that follows covers one T cell receptor beta chain sequence. MiXCR was run by TCRdb on the RACE reads, yielding one entry per CDR3 protein. The data hold tens of thousands of distinct CDR3 sequences, with 4.4% observed a single time. Time point in this sample: healthy volunteer bleed at 2 weeks. Researchers extracted total RNA from unfractionated whole blood. In germline, CDR1 is SGHNT, CDR2 YYREEE (reference sequence). This CDR3 is 16 amino acids long. Trimming cost V 2 bases and J 4 bases; bases outside gene matches: 8. The data were obtained in a study of human T cells and chemical hapten exposure.

Sample: whole blood. The clonotype was recovered from a human donor in good health. Some clones in this sample may be carry-over from other donors' samples. The rearrangement uses TRBV5-4 and TRBJ2-5; 10 nucleotides line up with TRBD2. The CDR3 region has the DNA TGTGCCAGCAGCTTTCCAGCGGGAGGGTCGGGAGAGACCCAGTACTTC. As protein: CASSFPAGGSGETQYF.